This T cell receptor beta chain was obtained from a study of shared clonotypes between healthy human individuals. Within Nashville, Tennessee resided all donors, each a Caucasian adult. CD4+ cell separation produced CD45RA+ naive and CD45RA-negative memory subsets. The length of the CDR3 is 12 residues. Germline CDR1 and CDR2: SQVTM and ANQGSEA. V was pared by 6 bases and J by 4 bases, with 12 bases between. Study findings and constraints: Relative to clonotypes present in all four donors, those not shared had lower generation probabilities. A handful of donors showed sharing of 4.5% to 5% of naive CD4 clonotypes.

Concerning this clone: Its antigen is undetermined.

Here immunoSEQ multiplex PCR was the method, and the copy in TCRdb shows in-frame clones only, minus some. The table records millions of clones, roughly 94% of them present only once. The receptor was derived from a man between 18 and 35 years old in good health. This chain joins TRBV29-1 and TRBJ2-5; TRBD2 might be the D (6 bases). Sequenced: naive CD4+ T cells sorted from blood. Specified subset: CD45RA+ positively selected. CDR3 protein: CSVGTYSETQYF. CDR3 coding DNA: TGCAGCGTAGGGACTTATTCAGAGACCCAGTACTTC.